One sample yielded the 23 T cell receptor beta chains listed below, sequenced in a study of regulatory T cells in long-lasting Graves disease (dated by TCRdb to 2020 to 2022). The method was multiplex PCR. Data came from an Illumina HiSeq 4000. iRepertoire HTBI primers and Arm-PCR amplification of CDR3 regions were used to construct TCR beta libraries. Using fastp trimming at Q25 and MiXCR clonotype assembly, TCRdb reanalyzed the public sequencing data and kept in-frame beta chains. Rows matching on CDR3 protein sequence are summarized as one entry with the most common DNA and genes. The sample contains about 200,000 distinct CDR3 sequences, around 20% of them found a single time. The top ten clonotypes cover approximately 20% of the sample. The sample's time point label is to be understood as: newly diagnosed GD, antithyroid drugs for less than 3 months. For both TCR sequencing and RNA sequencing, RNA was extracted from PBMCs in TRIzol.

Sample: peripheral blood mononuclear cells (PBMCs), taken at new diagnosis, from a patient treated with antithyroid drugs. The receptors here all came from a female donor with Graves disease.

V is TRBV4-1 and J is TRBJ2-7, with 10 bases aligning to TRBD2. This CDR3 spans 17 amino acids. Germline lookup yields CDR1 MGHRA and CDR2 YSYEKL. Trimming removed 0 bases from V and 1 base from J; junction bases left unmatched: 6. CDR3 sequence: CASSQDSSGSRSYEQYF. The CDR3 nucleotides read TGCGCCAGCAGCCAAGACTCTAGCGGGAGTAGATCCTACGAGCAGTACTTC.

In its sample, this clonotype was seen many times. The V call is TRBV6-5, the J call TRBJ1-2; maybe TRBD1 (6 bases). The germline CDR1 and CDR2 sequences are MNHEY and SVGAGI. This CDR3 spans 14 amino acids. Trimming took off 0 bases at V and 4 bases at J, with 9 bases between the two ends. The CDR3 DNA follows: TGTGCCAGCAGTTACTCGAGGGACACCTATGGCTACACCTTC. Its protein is CASSYSRDTYGYTF.

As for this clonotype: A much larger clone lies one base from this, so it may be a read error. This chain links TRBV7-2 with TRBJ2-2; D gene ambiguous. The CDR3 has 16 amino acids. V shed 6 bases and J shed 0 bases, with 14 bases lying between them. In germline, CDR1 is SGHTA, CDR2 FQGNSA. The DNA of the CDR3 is TGTGCCAGCAGGACCGGGCCCGATACGAACACCGGGGAGCTGTTTTTT. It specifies CASRTGPDTNTGELFF.

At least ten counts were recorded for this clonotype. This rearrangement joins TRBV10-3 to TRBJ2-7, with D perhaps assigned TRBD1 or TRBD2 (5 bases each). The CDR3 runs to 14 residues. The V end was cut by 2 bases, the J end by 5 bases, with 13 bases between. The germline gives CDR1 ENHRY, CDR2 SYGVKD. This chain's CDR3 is CAISERGDEDEQYF. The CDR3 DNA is TGTGCCATCAGTGAGCGAGGGGATGAGGACGAGCAGTACTTC.

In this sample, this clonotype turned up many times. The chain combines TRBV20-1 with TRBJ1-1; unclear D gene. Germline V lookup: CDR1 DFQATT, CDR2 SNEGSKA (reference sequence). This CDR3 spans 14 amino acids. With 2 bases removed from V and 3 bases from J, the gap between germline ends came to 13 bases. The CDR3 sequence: CSARRNPGYTEAFF. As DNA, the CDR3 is TGCAGTGCTAGACGGAATCCGGGGTACACTGAAGCTTTCTTT.

DNA of the CDR3: TGTGCCAGCAGTGCCCGCGGGGGTGACAGGATCTCCTACAATGAGCAGTTCTTC. This gives the protein CASSARGGDRISYNEQFF. The chain uses TRBV2 and TRBJ2-1; tentative D call: TRBD2 (7 bases). The CDR3 runs 18 residues. The V end lost 4 bases, the J end lost 0 bases, and 19 bases lay between the germline ends. CDR1 SNHLY and CDR2 FYNNEI come from the germline V gene. Full variable domain (rest looked up from reference TRBV2 and TRBJ2-1): EPEVTQTPSHQVTQMGQEVILRCVPISNHLYFYWYRQILGQKVEFLVSFYNNEISEKSEIFDDQFSVERPDGSNFTLKIRSTKLEDSAMYFCASSARGGDRISYNEQFFGPGTRLTVL.

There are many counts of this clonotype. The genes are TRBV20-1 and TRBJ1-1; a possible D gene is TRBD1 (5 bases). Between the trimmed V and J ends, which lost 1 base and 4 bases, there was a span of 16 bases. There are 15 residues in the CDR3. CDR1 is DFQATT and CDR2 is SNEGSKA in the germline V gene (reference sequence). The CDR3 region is CSARAGPSVGTEAFF. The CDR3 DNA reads TGCAGTGCTAGAGCGGGACCGTCCGTGGGCACTGAAGCTTTCTTT.

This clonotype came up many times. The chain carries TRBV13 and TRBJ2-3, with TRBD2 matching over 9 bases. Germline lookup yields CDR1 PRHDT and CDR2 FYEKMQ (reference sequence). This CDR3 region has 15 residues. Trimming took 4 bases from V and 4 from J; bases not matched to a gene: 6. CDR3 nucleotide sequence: TGTGCCAGCAGCTACTTAGCGGGAGCGGCAGATACGCAGTATTTT. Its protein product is CASSYLAGAADTQYF.

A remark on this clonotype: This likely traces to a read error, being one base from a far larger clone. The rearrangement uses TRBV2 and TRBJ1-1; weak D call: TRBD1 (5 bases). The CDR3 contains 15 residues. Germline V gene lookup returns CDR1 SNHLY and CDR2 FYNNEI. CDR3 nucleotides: TGTGCCACCAGTGATAGGGGCAGACCGAACACTGAAGCTTCCTTT. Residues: CATSDRGRPNTEASF.

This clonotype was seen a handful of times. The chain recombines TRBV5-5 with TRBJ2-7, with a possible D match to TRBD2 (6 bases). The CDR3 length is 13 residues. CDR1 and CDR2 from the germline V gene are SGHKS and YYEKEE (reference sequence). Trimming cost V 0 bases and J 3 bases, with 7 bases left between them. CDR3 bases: TGTGCCAGCAGCTTGGGACTAGACTACGAGCAGTACTTC. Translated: CASSLGLDYEQYF.

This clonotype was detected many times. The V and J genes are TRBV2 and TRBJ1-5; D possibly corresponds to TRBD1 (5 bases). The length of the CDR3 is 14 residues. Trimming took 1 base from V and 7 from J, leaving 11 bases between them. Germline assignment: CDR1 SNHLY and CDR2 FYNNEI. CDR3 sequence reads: CASSEEGFNQPQHF. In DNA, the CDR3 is TGTGCCAGCAGTGAAGAGGGGTTCAACCAGCCCCAGCATTTT.

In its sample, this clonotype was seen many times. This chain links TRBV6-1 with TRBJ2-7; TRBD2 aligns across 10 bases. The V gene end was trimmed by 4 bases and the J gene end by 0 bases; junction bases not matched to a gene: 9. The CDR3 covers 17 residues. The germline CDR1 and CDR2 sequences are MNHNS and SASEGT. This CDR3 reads CASSGRTSGASSYEQYF. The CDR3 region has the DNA TGTGCCAGCAGTGGGAGGACTAGCGGTGCGAGCTCCTACGAGCAGTACTTC.

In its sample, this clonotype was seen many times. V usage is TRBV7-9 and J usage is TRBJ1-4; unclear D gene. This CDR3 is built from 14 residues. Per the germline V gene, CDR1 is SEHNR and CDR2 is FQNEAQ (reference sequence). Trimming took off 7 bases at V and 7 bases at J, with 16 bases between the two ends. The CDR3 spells CASTTRELGEKLFF. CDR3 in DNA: TGTGCCAGCACAACAAGGGAGTTGGGTGAAAAACTGTTTTTT.

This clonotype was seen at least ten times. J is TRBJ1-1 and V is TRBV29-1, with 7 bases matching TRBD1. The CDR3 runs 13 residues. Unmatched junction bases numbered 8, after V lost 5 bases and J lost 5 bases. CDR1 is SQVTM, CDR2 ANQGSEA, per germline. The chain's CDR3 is CSVNGRGDTEAFF. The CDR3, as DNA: TGCAGCGTTAACGGCAGGGGGGATACTGAAGCTTTCTTT.

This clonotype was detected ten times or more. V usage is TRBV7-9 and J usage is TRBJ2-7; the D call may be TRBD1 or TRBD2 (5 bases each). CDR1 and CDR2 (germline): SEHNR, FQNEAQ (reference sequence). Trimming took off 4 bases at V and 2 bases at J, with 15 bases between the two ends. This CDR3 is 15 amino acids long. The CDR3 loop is CASSSRLGDAYEQYF. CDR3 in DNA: TGTGCCAGCAGCTCCCGGCTGGGGGATGCCTACGAGCAGTACTTC. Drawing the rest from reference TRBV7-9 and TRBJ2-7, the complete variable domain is DTGVSQNPRHKITKRGQNVTFRCDPISEHNRLYWYRQTLGQGPEFLTYFQNEAQLEKSRLLSDRFSAERPKGSFSTLEIQRTEQGDSAMYLCASSSRLGDAYEQYFGPGTRLTVT.

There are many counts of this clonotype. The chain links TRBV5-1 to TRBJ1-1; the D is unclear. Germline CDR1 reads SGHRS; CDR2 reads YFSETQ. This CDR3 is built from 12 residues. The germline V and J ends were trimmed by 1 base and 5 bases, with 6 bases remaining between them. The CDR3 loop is CASSLRETEAFF. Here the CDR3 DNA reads TGCGCCAGCAGCTTGAGGGAGACTGAAGCTTTCTTT.

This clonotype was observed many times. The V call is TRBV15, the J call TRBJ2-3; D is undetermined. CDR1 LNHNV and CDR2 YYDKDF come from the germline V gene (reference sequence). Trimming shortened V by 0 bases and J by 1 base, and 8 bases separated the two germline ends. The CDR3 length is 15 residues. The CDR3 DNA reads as TGTGCCACCAGCAGAGATAGGAGCGGCACAGATACGCAGTATTTT. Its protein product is CATSRDRSGTDTQYF.

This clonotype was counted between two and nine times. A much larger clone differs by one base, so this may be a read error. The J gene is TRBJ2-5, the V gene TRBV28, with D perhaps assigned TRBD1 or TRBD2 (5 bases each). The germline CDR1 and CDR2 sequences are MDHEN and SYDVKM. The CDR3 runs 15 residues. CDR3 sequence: CVSSGRDATQETQYF. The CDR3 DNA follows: TGTGTCAGCAGTGGCCGGGACGCCACCCAAGAGACCCAGTACTTC.

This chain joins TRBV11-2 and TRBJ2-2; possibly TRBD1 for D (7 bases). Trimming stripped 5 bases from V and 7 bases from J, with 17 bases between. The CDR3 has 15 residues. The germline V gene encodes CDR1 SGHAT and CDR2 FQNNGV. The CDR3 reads CASSLARGAFGELFF. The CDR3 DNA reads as TGTGCCAGCAGCCTCGCCAGGGGGGCGTTCGGGGAGCTGTTTTTT.

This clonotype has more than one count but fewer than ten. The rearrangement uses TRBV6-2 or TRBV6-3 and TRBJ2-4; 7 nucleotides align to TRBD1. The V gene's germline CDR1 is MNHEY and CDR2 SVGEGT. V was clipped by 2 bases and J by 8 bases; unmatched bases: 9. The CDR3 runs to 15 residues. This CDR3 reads CASSYIGTERDIQYF. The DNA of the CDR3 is TGTGCCAGCAGTTACATCGGGACAGAGAGGGACATTCAGTACTTC.

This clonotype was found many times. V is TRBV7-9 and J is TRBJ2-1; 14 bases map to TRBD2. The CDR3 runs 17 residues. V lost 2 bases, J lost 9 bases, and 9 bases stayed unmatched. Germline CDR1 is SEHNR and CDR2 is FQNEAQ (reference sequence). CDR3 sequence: CASSLPTSGRALGEQFF. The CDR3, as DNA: TGTGCCAGCAGCTTACCGACTAGCGGGAGGGCCTTGGGTGAGCAGTTCTTC.

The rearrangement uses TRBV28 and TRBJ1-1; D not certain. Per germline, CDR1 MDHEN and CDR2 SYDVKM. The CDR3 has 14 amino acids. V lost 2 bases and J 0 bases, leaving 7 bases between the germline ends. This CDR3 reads CASSLMAVNTEAFF. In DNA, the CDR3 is TGTGCCAGCAGTTTAATGGCAGTGAACACTGAAGCTTTCTTT.

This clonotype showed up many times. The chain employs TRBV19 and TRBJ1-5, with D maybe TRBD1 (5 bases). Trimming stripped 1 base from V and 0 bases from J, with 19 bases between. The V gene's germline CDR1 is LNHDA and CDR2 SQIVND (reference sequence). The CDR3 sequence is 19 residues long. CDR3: CASSIGMGLGRFSNQPQHF. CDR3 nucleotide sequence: TGTGCCAGTAGTATAGGCATGGGGCTAGGGAGGTTTAGCAATCAGCCCCAGCATTTT. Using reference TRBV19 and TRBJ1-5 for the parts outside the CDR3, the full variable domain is DGGITQSPKYLFRKEGQNVTLSCEQNLNHDAMYWYRQDPGQGLRLIYYSQIVNDFQKGDIAEGYSVSREKKESFPLTVTSAQKNPTAFYLCASSIGMGLGRFSNQPQHFGDGTRLSIL.